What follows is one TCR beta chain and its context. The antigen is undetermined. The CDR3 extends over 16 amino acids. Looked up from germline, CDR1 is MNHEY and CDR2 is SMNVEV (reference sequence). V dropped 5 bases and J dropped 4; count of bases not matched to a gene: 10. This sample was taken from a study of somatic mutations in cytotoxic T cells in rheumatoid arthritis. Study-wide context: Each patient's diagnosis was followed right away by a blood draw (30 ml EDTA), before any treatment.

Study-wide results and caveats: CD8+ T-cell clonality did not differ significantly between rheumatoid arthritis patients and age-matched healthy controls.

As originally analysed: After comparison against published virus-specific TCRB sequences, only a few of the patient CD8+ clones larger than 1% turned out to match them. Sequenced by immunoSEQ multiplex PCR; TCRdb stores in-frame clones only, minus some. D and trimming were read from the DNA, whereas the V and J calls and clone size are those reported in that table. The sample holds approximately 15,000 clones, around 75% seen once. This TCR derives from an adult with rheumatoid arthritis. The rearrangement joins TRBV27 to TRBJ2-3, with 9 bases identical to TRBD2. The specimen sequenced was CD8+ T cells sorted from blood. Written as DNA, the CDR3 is TGTGCCAGCAGTCTAATAGCGGGAGTGGGGTCAGATACGCAGTATTTT. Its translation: CASSLIAGVGSDTQYF.